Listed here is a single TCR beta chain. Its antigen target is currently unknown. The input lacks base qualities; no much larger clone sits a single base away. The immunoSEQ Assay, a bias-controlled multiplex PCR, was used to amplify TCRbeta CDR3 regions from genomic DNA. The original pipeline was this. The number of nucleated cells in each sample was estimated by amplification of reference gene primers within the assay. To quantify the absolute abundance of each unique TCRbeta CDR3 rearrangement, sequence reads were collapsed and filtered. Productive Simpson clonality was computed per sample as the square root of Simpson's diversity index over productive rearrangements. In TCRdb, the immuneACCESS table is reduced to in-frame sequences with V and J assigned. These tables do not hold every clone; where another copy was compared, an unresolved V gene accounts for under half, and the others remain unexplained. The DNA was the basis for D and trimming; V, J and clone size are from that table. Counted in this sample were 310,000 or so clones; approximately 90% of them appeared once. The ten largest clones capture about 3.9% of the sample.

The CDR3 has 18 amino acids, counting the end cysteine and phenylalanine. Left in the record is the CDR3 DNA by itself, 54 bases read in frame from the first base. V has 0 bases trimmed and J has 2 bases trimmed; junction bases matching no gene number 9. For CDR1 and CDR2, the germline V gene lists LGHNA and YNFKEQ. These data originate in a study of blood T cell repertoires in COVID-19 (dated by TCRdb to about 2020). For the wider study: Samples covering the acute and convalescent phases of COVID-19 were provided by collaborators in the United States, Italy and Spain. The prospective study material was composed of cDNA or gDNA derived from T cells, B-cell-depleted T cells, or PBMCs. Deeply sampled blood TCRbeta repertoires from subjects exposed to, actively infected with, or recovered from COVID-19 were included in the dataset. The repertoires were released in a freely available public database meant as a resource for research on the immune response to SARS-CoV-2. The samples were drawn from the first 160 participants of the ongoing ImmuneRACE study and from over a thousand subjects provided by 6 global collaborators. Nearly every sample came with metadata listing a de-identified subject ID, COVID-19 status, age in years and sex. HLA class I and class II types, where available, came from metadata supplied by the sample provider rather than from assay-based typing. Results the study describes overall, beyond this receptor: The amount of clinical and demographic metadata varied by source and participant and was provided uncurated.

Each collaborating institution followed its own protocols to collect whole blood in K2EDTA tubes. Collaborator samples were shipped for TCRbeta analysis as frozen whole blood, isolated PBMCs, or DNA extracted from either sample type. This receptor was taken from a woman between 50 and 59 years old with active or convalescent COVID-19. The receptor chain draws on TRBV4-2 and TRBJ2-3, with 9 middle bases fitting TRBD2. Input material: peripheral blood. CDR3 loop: CASSQDHKRGAPTDTQYF. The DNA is TGTGCCAGCAGCCAAGATCACAAGCGGGGGGCCCCCACAGATACGCAGTATTTT.